A single sample gave rise to the 4 T cell receptor beta chains below, sequenced in a study of monozygotic twins with inflammatory bowel disease. TCRdb re-called the 5' RACE reads and gives one entry per CDR3 protein, without DNA. The clone table shows some 170,000 distinct CDR3 sequences, with the ten largest holding under 3.5%. Source material: blood. The receptors stem from a human donor with ulcerative colitis or Crohn's disease, or a healthy co-twin of an affected twin (not recorded which).

V is TRBV10-3 and J is TRBJ2-7; TCRdb indicates TRBD2, and absent DNA this call remains unverified. Germline V gives CDR1 ENHRY, CDR2 SYGVKD. This CDR3 comprises 12 residues. The CDR3 protein is CAATSGDYEQYF.

The V gene is TRBV5-6, the J gene TRBJ1-1; TCRdb's D call, TRBD1, is unchecked because there is no DNA. Germline V lookup: CDR1 SGHDT, CDR2 YYEEEE. The CDR3 extends over 15 amino acids. The CDR3 protein is CASSFRDRAHTEAFF. The full variable domain, in which reference TRBV5-6 and TRBJ1-1 provide the parts outside the CDR3, is DAGVTQSPTHLIKTRGQQVTLRCSPKSGHDTVSWYQQALGQGPQFIFQYYEEEERQRGNFPDRFSGHQFPNYSSELNVNALLLGDSALYLCASSFRDRAHTEAFFGQGTRLTVV.

The chain links TRBV6-1 to TRBJ1-1. The germline gives CDR1 MNHNS, CDR2 SASEGT. This CDR3 has 13 residues. The CDR3 sequence is CASSEARNTEAFF.

This chain uses TRBV27 with TRBJ2-1; as DNA is missing, the TRBD2 call by TCRdb cannot be tested. CDR1 is MNHEY, CDR2 SMNVEV, per germline (reference sequence). The CDR3 has 17 amino acids. CDR3 in amino acids: CASSLISGIMSGNEQFF.